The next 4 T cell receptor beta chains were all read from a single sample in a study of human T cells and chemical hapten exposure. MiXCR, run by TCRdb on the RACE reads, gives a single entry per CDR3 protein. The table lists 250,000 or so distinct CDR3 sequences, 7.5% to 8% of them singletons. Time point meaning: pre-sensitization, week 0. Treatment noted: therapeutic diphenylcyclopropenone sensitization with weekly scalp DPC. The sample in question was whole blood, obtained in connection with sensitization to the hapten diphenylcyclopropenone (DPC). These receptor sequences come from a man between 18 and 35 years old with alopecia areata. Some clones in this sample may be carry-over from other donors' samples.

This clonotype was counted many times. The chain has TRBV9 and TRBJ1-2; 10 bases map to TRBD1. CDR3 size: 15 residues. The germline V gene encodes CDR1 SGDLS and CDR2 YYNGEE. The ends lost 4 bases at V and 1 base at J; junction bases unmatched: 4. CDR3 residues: CASSIRDRGNYGYTF. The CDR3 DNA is TGTGCCAGCAGCATCCGGGACAGGGGTAACTATGGCTACACCTTC.

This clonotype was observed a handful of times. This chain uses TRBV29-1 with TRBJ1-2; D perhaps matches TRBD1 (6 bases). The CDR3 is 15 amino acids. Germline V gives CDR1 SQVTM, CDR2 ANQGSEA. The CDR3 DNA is TGCAGGTCAATCCGAGGTAGGACAGAGAACTATGGCTACACCTTC. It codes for CRSIRGRTENYGYTF. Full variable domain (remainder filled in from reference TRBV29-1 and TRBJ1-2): SAVISQKPSRDICQRGTSLTIQCQVDSQVTMMFWYRQQPGQSLTLIATANQGSEATYESGFVIDKFPISRPNLTFSTLTVSNMSPEDSSIYLCRSIRGRTENYGYTFGSGTRLTVV.

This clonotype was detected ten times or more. The chain's CDR3 is CSARVTSGLRYEQFF. CDR3 nucleotide sequence: TGCAGTGCTAGAGTTACTAGCGGGTTGAGGTATGAGCAGTTCTTC. This chain connects TRBV20-1 to TRBJ2-1; TRBD2 agrees at 9 bases. The length of the CDR3 is 15 residues. Germline trimming cut 1 base from V and 8 bases from J; bases unmatched to any gene: 9. The V gene's germline CDR1 is DFQATT and CDR2 SNEGSKA (reference sequence).

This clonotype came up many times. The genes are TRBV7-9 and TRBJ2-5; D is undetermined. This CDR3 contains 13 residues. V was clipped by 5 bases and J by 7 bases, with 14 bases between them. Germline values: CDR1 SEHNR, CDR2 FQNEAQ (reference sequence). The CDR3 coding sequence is TGTGCCAGCAGCGAGGACCCCCGAGGGACCCAGTACTTC. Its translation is CASSEDPRGTQYF.